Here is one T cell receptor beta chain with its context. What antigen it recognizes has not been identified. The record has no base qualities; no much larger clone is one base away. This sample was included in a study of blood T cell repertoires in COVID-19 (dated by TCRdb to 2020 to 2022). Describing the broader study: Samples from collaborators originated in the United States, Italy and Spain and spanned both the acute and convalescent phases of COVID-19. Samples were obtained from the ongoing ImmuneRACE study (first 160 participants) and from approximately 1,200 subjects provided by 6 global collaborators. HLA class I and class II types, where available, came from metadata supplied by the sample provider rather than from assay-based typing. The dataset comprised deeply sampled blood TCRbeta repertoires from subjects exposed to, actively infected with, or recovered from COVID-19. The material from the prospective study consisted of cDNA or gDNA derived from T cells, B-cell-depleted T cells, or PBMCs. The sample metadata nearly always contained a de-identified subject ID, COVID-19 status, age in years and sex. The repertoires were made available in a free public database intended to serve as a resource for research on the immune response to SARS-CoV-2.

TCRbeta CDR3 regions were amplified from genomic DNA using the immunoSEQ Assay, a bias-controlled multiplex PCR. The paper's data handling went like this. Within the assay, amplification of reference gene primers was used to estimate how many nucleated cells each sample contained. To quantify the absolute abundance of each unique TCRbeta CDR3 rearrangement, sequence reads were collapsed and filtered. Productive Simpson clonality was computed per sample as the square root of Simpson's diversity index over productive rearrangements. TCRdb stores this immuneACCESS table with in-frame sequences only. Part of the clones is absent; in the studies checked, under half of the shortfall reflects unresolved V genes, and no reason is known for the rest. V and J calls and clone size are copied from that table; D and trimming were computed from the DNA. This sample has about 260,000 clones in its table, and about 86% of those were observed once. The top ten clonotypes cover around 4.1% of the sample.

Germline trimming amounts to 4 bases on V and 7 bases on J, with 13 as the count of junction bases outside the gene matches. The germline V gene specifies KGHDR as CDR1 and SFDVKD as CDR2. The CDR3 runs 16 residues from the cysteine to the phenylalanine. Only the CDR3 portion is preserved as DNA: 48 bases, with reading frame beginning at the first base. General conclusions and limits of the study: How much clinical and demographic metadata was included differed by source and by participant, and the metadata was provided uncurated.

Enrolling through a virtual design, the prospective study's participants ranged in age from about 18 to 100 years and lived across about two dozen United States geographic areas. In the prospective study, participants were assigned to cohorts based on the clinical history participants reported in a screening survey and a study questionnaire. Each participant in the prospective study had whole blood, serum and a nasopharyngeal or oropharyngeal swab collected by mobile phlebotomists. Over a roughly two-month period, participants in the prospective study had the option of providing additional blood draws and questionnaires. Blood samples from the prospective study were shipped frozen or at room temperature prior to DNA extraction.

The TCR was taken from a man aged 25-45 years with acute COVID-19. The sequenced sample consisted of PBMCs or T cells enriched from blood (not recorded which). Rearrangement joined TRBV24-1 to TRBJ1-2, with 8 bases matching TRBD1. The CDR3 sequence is CATSESRDRPSGGYTF. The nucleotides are TGTGCCACCAGTGAATCCCGGGACAGGCCCAGCGGTGGCTACACCTTC.